One sample yielded the 27 T cell receptor beta chains listed below, sequenced in a study of graft-versus-host responses after intestinal transplantation (dated by TCRdb to about 2021). Preparation of the library involved the immunoSEQ multiplex PCR assay. Sourced from immuneACCESS, this table was stored by TCRdb with only in-frame sequences that have V and J called. A share of the clones is absent; for the studies checked, an unresolved V gene accounts for under half, and the remainder has no known explanation. The sample table records roughly 19,000 clones; approximately 95% of these occur just once. The leading ten clones occupy 0.79% of the sample. The source material was PBMCs, sampled 23 days after intestinal transplant. These TCRs come from a human patient who received an intestinal transplant, so some T cells may come from the graft donor.

The chain is built from TRBV15 and TRBJ2-3; TRBD2 agrees at 13 bases. The CDR3 runs 19 residues. With 8 bases clipped from V and 2 bases from J, the junction kept 16 bases outside the gene matches. Germline loops: CDR1 LNHNV, CDR2 YYDKDF (reference sequence). Here the CDR3 reads CATSGTSLLAGGNTDTQYF. DNA for the CDR3: TGTGCCACCTCGGGAACTTCACTACTAGCGGGAGGGAACACAGATACGCAGTATTTT.

V usage is TRBV27 and J usage is TRBJ2-7; D is unclear. Germline values: CDR1 MNHEY, CDR2 SMNVEV (reference sequence). Trimming shortened V by 2 bases and J by 2 bases, and 10 bases separated the two germline ends. The CDR3 length is 14 residues. Written as DNA, the CDR3 is TGTGCCAGCAGTTTACAGGACCCAGCCTACGAGCAGTACTTC. Protein product: CASSLQDPAYEQYF.

V and J are TRBV4-2 and TRBJ2-7; TRBD1 might be the D (5 bases). The germline gives CDR1 LGHNA, CDR2 YNFKEQ. The CDR3 runs to 13 residues. Trimming shortened V by 2 bases and J by 1 base, and 6 bases separated the two germline ends. The CDR3 reads CASSQQGSYEQYF. Written as DNA, the CDR3 is TGTGCCAGCAGCCAACAGGGATCCTACGAGCAGTACTTC.

This rearrangement joins TRBV9 to TRBJ1-1; the D is unclear. The CDR3 extends over 15 amino acids. The V gene lost 0 bases and the J gene lost 3 bases, with 12 bases spanning the gap. CDR1 is SGDLS and CDR2 is YYNGEE in the germline V gene. CDR3 nucleotide sequence: TGTGCCAGCAGCGTAGCCCCCACGGTGGACACTGAAGCTTTCTTT. Protein: CASSVAPTVDTEAFF. Drawing the rest from reference TRBV9 and TRBJ1-1, the complete variable domain is DSGVTQTPKHLITATGQRVTLRCSPRSGDLSVYWYQQSLDQGLQFLIQYYNGEERAKGNILERFSAQQFPDLHSELNLSSLELGDSALYFCASSVAPTVDTEAFFGQGTRLTVV.

This clone was counted a single time. The V and J genes are TRBV2 and TRBJ2-7; TRBD1 might be the D (5 bases). Per germline, CDR1 SNHLY and CDR2 FYNNEI. CDR3 length: 16 amino acids. Trimming removed 2 bases at V and 0 bases at J, with 14 bases between. CDR3 loop: CASSEMDTLSSYEQYF. In DNA form, the CDR3 reads TGTGCCAGCAGTGAAATGGACACCCTCAGCTCCTACGAGCAGTACTTC.

The chain couples TRBV19 to TRBJ2-1, with 7 bases aligning to TRBD2. Germline V gene lookup returns CDR1 LNHDA and CDR2 SQIVND (reference sequence). Losses at the gene ends were 4 bases for V and 0 bases for J; bases not matched to a gene: 3. CDR3 length: 15 residues. The CDR3 is CASSTGGSSYNEQFF. The CDR3 nucleotides are TGTGCCAGTAGTACGGGCGGGAGCTCCTACAATGAGCAGTTCTTC.

The genes are TRBV11-2 and TRBJ2-7; TRBD2 agrees at 10 bases. The length of the CDR3 is 15 residues. Germline loops: CDR1 SGHAT, CDR2 FQNNGV. V was pared by 1 base and J by 1 base, with 1 base of the junction left unmatched. The CDR3 DNA is TGTGCCAGCAGCTTAGGGACTAGCGGATCCTACGAGCAGTACTTC. Protein sequence: CASSLGTSGSYEQYF. The full variable domain, completed using reference TRBV11-2 and TRBJ2-7, is EAGVAQSPRYKIIEKRQSVAFWCNPISGHATLYWYQQILGQGPKLLIQFQNNGVVDDSQLPKDRFSAERLKGVDSTLKIQPAKLEDSAVYLCASSLGTSGSYEQYFGPGTRLTVT.

This chain uses TRBV6-1 with TRBJ2-3; D uncertain. V was shortened by 9 bases and J by 0 bases, with 13 bases between the two germline ends. The germline CDR1 and CDR2 sequences are MNHNS and SASEGT. The CDR3 is 14 amino acids. The CDR3 sequence: CASRISSSTDTQYF. The CDR3 region has the DNA TGTGCCAGTCGAATTTCTTCTAGCACAGATACGCAGTATTTT.

The chain joins TRBV7-9 to TRBJ2-3, with TRBD1 identical over 11 bases. Germline V gives CDR1 SEHNR, CDR2 FQNEAQ (reference sequence). The CDR3 length is 16 residues. Trimming at V came to 6 bases and at J to 6 bases, leaving 11 bases not matched to a gene. DNA of the CDR3: TGTGCCAGCAGTTTACCGGACAGGGGGCTAGGTGATACGCAGTATTTT. Amino acid sequence: CASSLPDRGLGDTQYF.

CDR3 loop: CASSPRTGSGNTIYF. Written as DNA, the CDR3 is TGTGCCAGCAGTCCTCGGACAGGGAGTGGAAACACCATATATTTT. This sequence joins TRBV27 and TRBJ1-3, with 8 bases matching TRBD1. The CDR3 is made up of 15 amino acids. Unmatched junction bases numbered 6, after V lost 5 bases and J lost 3 bases. CDR1 and CDR2 (germline): MNHEY, SMNVEV (reference sequence).

The rearrangement links TRBV4-1 to TRBJ2-7; D is possibly TRBD1 (6 bases). CDR1 is MGHRA, CDR2 YSYEKL, per germline. V was clipped by 3 bases and J by 12 bases, with 12 bases between them. The CDR3 runs to 11 residues. In DNA, the CDR3 is TGCGCCAGCAGCCAGGATACAGGGTTGTACTTC. Protein sequence: CASSQDTGLYF.

V gene TRBV7-9 combines with J gene TRBJ2-3; D is uncertain. The ends were cut back, 5 bases at V and 5 bases at J, with 2 bases in the middle. Germline V gene data show CDR1 as SEHNR and CDR2 as FQNEAQ (reference sequence). CDR3 length: 10 residues. Written as DNA, the CDR3 is TGTGCCAGCAGCCTAGATACGCAGTATTTT. This translates into CASSLDTQYF.

The chain uses TRBV9 and TRBJ1-2; 7 bases line up with TRBD1. J was trimmed by 2 bases and V by 0 bases; bases with no gene match: 4. Germline V gives CDR1 SGDLS, CDR2 YYNGEE. This CDR3 region has 15 residues. The CDR3 loop reads CASSVDETGNYGYTF. The CDR3 DNA is TGTGCCAGCAGCGTAGACGAGACAGGGAACTATGGCTACACCTTC.

The chain couples TRBV15 to TRBJ2-5; D might be TRBD2 (6 bases). V was clipped by 8 bases and J by 2 bases, with 15 bases between them. The CDR3 is 14 amino acids. Germline V gives CDR1 LNHNV, CDR2 YYDKDF (reference sequence). This chain's CDR3 is CATSRREEQETQYF. Written as DNA, the CDR3 is TGTGCCACCTCAAGAAGGGAGGAACAAGAGACCCAGTACTTC.

The V and J genes are TRBV19 and TRBJ2-6; a possible D gene is TRBD1 (5 bases). The CDR3 runs to 16 residues. The ends were cut back, 6 bases at V and 0 bases at J, with 12 bases in the middle. Germline CDR1 is LNHDA and CDR2 is SQIVND (reference sequence). The CDR3 is CASSHVRDSGANVLTF. CDR3 DNA: TGTGCCAGTAGCCACGTCAGGGACTCTGGGGCCAACGTCCTGACTTTC.

The CDR3 nucleotides are TGTGCCACCACTTCAGACAGAACCTATGGCTACACCTTC. The encoded protein is CATTSDRTYGYTF. The chain couples TRBV10-3 to TRBJ1-2; tentatively, D is TRBD1 (5 bases). The V gene lost 10 bases and the J gene lost 4 bases, with 16 bases spanning the gap. From germline, CDR1 is ENHRY and CDR2 SYGVKD. The CDR3 is 13 amino acids.

Comment on this clone: The sample has other DNA sequences that encode this CDR3 too. This chain connects TRBV4-2 to TRBJ2-4, with 9 bases matching TRBD2. CDR1 is LGHNA and CDR2 is YNFKEQ in the germline V gene. The CDR3 consists of 17 residues. V shed 4 bases, J shed 8 bases, and the junction held 15 bases outside the gene matches. CDR3 amino acids: CASSRRTSGRSGDIQYF. Here the CDR3 DNA reads TGTGCCAGCAGCCGTCGGACCAGCGGGAGGAGTGGGGACATTCAGTACTTC.

This CDR3 reads CASSETSSAGETQYF. In DNA, the CDR3 is TGCGCCAGCAGTGAGACGTCTAGCGCAGGGGAGACCCAGTACTTC. The rearrangement joins TRBV10-1 to TRBJ2-5, with D possibly matching TRBD2 (6 bases). Per the germline V gene, CDR1 is WNHNN and CDR2 is SYGVQD (reference sequence). The CDR3 consists of 15 residues. Trimming pared 2 bases from V and 5 bases from J, leaving 15 bases between.

This clone came up once. The J gene is TRBJ2-7, the V gene TRBV27, with 10 bases fitting TRBD2. The J segment lost 3 bases and the V segment lost 2 bases, leaving 16 bases of the junction unmatched. In germline, CDR1 is MNHEY, CDR2 SMNVEV (reference sequence). CDR3 length: 19 residues. The CDR3 spells CASSLLDHSGRALNYEQYF. As DNA, the CDR3 is TGTGCCAGCAGTTTACTCGATCACAGCGGGAGGGCCTTGAACTACGAGCAGTACTTC.

The rearrangement uses TRBV4-1 and TRBJ2-1, with 10 bases fitting TRBD1. From germline, CDR1 is MGHRA and CDR2 YSYEKL. V dropped 4 bases and J dropped 4; count of bases not matched to a gene: 4. This CDR3 spans 15 amino acids. The CDR3 reads CASSLPGQGYNEQFF. The CDR3 DNA sequence: TGCGCCAGCAGCCTACCGGGACAGGGGTACAATGAGCAGTTCTTC.

The chain combines TRBV5-1 with TRBJ2-5; D is perhaps TRBD2 (5 bases). Germline CDR1 reads SGHRS; CDR2 reads YFSETQ. Deletions cut 7 bases from V and 3 bases from J, with 13 bases between. This CDR3 spans 13 amino acids. The CDR3 reads CASRSSGEETQYF. DNA for the CDR3: TGCGCCAGCCGGTCCAGCGGAGAAGAGACCCAGTACTTC.

The chain is built from TRBV5-6 and TRBJ2-5; no definite D call. Germline loops: CDR1 SGHDT, CDR2 YYEEEE. Trimming left V 5 bases short and J 6 bases short, with 8 bases between. CDR3 length: 11 residues. Written as DNA, the CDR3 is TGTGCCAGCAGTGTCGGAAAGACCCAGTACTTC. Translating it yields CASSVGKTQYF.

This CDR3 is CASSLGLEQYF. The CDR3, as DNA: TGTGCCAGCAGCTTAGGTTTGGAGCAGTACTTC. This chain uses TRBV11-2 with TRBJ2-7, with D hard to call. Deletions cut 1 base from V and 7 bases from J, with 5 bases between. Per germline, CDR1 SGHAT and CDR2 FQNNGV. This CDR3 comprises 11 residues. The complete variable domain, with remaining parts taken from reference TRBV11-2 and TRBJ2-7, reads EAGVAQSPRYKIIEKRQSVAFWCNPISGHATLYWYQQILGQGPKLLIQFQNNGVVDDSQLPKDRFSAERLKGVDSTLKIQPAKLEDSAVYLCASSLGLEQYFGPGTRLTVT.

The rearrangement uses TRBV18 and TRBJ1-1, with 8 bases matching TRBD1. The germline V gene has CDR1 KGHSH and CDR2 LQKENI. CDR3 length: 14 residues. V was clipped by 1 base and J by 4 bases; unmatched bases: 2. CDR3 nucleotides: TGTGCCAGCTCACCACATACAGGGGGCACTGAAGCTTTCTTT. Translation: CASSPHTGGTEAFF.

The J gene is TRBJ1-5, the V gene TRBV7-9; D perhaps matches TRBD1 (6 bases). V was cut by 5 bases and J by 0 bases, with 23 bases left in between. The CDR3 contains 19 residues. Germline V gives CDR1 SEHNR, CDR2 FQNEAQ (reference sequence). CDR3 region: CASSTFQGPDESSNQPQHF. The CDR3 DNA follows: TGTGCCAGCAGCACCTTCCAGGGGCCTGACGAAAGTAGCAATCAGCCCCAGCATTTT.

This sequence joins TRBV7-9 and TRBJ2-5; weak D call: TRBD2 (6 bases). This CDR3 is 14 amino acids long. Germline loops: CDR1 SEHNR, CDR2 FQNEAQ (reference sequence). V lost 5 bases, J lost 3 bases, and 13 bases lay in between. The CDR3 DNA reads TGTGCCAGCAGCCCCCCCTCTAGCGAAGAGACCCAGTACTTC. It is translated as CASSPPSSEETQYF. Full variable domain (rest looked up from reference TRBV7-9 and TRBJ2-5): DTGVSQNPRHKITKRGQNVTFRCDPISEHNRLYWYRQTLGQGPEFLTYFQNEAQLEKSRLLSDRFSAERPKGSFSTLEIQRTEQGDSAMYLCASSPPSSEETQYFGPGTRLLVL.

The J gene is TRBJ2-4, the V gene TRBV27, with D maybe TRBD2 (6 bases). The CDR3 contains 14 residues. Trimming cost V 7 bases and J 5 bases, with 15 bases left between them. Germline V lookup: CDR1 MNHEY, CDR2 SMNVEV (reference sequence). The CDR3 coding sequence is TGTGCCAGCATGGGGGGACTCGCCGAAAACATTCAGTACTTC. Translated: CASMGGLAENIQYF.